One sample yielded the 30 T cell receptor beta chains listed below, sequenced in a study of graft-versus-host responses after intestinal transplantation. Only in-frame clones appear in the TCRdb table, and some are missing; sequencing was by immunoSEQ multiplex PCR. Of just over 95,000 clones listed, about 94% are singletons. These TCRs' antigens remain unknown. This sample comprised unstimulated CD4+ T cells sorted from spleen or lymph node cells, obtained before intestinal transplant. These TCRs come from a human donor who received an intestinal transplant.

The CDR3, as DNA: TGTGCCAGCAGCTTGGTGCAGAACTATGGCTACACCTTC. Amino acid sequence: CASSLVQNYGYTF. The chain employs TRBV5-6 and TRBJ1-2; no clear D gene. Germline CDR1 reads SGHDT; CDR2 reads YYEEEE. The CDR3 sequence is 13 residues long. The V end lost 0 bases, the J end lost 2 bases, and 5 bases lay between the germline ends. The whole variable domain, remainder taken from reference TRBV5-6 and TRBJ1-2, is DAGVTQSPTHLIKTRGQQVTLRCSPKSGHDTVSWYQQALGQGPQFIFQYYEEEERQRGNFPDRFSGHQFPNYSSELNVNALLLGDSALYLCASSLVQNYGYTFGSGTRLTVV.

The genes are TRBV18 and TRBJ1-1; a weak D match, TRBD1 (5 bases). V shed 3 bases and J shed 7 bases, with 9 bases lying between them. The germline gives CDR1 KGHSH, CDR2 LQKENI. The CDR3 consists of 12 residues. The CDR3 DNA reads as TGTGCCAGCTCACCTTCAGGGATTGAAGCTTTCTTT. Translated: CASSPSGIEAFF.

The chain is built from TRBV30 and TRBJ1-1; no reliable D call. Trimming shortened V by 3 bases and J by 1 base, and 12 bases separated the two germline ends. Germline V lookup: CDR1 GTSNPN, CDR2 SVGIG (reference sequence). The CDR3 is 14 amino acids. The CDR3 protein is CAWRSGLKNTEAFF. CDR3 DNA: TGTGCCTGGAGGTCCGGACTGAAGAACACTGAAGCTTTCTTT.

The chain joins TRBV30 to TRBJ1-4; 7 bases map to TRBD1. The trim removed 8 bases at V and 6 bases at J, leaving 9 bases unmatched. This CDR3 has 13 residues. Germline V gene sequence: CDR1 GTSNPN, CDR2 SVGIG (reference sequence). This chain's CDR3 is CAALRDSHEKLFF. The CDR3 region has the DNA TGTGCCGCCCTCCGGGACAGCCATGAAAAACTGTTTTTT.

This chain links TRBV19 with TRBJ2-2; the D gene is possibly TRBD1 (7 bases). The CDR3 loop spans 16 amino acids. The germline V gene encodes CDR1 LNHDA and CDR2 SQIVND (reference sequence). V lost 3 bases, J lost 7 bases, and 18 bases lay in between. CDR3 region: CASSIRRDRNVGELFF. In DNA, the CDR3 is TGTGCCAGTAGTATCAGGCGGGACAGAAATGTCGGGGAGCTGTTTTTT.

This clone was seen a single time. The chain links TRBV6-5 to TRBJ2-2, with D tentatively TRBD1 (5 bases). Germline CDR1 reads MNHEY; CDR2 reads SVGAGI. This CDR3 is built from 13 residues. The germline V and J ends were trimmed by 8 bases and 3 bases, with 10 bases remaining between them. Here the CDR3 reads CASLGRDTGELFF. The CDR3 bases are TGTGCCAGCCTTGGCAGGGACACCGGGGAGCTGTTTTTT.

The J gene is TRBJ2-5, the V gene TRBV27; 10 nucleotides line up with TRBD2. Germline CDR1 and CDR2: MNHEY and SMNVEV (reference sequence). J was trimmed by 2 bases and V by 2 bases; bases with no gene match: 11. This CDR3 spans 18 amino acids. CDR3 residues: CASSLRASGGGRQETQYF. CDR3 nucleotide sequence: TGTGCCAGCAGTTTAAGGGCTAGCGGGGGAGGGAGGCAAGAGACCCAGTACTTC.

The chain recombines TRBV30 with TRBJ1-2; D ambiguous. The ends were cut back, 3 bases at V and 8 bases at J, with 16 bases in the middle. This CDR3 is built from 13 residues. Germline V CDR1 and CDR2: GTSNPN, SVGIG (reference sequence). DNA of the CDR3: TGTGCCTGGAGCCCCGGTCAGGCGCCGGGCTACACCTTC. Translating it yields CAWSPGQAPGYTF. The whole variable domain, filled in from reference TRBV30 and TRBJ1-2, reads SQTIHQWPATLVQPVGSPLSLECTVEGTSNPNLYWYRQAAGRGLQLLFYSVGIGQISSEVPQNLSASRPQDRQFILSSKKLLLSDSGFYLCAWSPGQAPGYTFGSGTRLTVV.

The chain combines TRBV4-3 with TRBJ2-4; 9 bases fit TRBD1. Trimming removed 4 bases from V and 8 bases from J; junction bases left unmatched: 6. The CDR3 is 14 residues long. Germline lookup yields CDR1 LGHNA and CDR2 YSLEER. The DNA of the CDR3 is TGCGCCAGCAGCCGGAACGACAGGGGGGACATTCAGTACTTC. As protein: CASSRNDRGDIQYF.

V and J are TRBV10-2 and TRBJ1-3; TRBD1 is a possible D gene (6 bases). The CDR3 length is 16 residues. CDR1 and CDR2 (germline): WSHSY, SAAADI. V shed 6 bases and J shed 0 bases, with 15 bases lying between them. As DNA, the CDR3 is TGCGCCAGCAGAATCAGGGAAGGGGGCTCTGGAAACACCATATATTTT. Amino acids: CASRIREGGSGNTIYF.

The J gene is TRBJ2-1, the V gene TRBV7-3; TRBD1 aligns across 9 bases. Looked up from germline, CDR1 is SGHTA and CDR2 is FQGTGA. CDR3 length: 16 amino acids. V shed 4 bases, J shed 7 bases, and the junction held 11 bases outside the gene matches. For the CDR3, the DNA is TGTGCCAGCAGCTCCCCGACAGGGGGTCCAGTGAATGAGCAGTTCTTC. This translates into CASSSPTGGPVNEQFF.

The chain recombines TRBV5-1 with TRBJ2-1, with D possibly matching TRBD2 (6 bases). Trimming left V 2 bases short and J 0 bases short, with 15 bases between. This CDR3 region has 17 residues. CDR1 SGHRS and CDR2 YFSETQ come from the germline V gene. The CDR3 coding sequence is TGCGCCAGCAGCTTAGAACTAGCCACGAGCTCCTACAATGAGCAGTTCTTC. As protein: CASSLELATSSYNEQFF.

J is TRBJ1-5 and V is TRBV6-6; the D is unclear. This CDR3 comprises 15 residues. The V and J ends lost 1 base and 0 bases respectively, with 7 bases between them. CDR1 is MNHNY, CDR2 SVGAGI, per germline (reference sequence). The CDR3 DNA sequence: TGTGCCAGCAGTTACTTGCAGTATAGCAATCAGCCCCAGCATTTT. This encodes CASSYLQYSNQPQHF.

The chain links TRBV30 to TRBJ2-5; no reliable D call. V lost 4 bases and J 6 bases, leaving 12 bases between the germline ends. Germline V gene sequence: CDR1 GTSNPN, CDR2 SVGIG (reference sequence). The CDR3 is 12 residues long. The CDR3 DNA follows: TGTGCCTGGATGCGCCCGGTTAAGACCCAGTACTTC. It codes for CAWMRPVKTQYF.

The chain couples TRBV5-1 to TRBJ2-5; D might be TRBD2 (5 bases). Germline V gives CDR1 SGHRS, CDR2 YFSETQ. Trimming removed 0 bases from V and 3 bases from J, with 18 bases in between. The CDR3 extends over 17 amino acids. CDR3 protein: CASSLDPLGVSEETQYF. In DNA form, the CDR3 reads TGCGCCAGCAGCTTGGATCCCCTCGGGGTTTCGGAAGAGACCCAGTACTTC.

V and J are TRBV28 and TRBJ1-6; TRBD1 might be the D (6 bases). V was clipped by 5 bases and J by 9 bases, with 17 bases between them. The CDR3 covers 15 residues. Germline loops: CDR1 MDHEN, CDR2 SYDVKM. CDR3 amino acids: CASSPPGGQTSPLHF. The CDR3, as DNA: TGTGCCAGCAGTCCTCCGGGAGGACAGACTTCACCCCTCCACTTT.

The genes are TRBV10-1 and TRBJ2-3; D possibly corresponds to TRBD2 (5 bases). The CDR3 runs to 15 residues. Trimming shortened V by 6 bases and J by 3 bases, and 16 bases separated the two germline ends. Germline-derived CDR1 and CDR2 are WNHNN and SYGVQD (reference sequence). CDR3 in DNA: TGCGCCAGCAGCAGTCGGGATTTTGGGACAGATACGCAGTATTTT. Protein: CASSSRDFGTDTQYF.

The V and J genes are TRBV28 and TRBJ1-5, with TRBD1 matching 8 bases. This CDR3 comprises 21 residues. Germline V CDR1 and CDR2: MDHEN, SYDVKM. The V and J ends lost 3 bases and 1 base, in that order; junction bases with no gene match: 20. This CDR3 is CASSLYKGGQGAFGSNQPQHF. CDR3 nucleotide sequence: TGTGCCAGCAGTTTGTATAAGGGGGGGCAGGGGGCATTTGGGAGCAATCAGCCCCAGCATTTT.

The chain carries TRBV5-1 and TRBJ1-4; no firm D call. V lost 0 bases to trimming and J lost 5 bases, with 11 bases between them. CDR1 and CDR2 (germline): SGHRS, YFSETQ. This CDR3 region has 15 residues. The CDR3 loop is CASSLGPGTNEKLFF. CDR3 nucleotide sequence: TGCGCCAGCAGCTTGGGGCCGGGAACAAATGAAAAACTGTTTTTT.

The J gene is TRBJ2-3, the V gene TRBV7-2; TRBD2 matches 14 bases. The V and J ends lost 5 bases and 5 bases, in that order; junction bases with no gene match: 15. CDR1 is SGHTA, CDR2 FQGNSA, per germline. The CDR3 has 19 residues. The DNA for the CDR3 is TGTGCCAGCAGCCCGGGACTAGCGGGGGCAGAGACGCTAAGAGATACGCAGTATTTT. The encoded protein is CASSPGLAGAETLRDTQYF.

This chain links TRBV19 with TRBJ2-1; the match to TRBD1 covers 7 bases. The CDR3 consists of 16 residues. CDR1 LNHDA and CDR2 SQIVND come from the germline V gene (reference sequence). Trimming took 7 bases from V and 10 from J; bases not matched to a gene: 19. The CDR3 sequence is CASIYRGAGGTWEQFF. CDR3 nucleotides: TGTGCCAGTATTTATAGAGGGGCAGGGGGAACATGGGAGCAGTTCTTC. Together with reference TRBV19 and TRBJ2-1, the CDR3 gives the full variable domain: DGGITQSPKYLFRKEGQNVTLSCEQNLNHDAMYWYRQDPGQGLRLIYYSQIVNDFQKGDIAEGYSVSREKKESFPLTVTSAQKNPTAFYLCASIYRGAGGTWEQFFGPGTRLTVL.

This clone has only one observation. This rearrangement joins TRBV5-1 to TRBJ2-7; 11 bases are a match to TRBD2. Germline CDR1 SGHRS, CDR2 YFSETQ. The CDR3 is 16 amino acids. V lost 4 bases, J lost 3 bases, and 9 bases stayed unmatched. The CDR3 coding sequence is TGCGCCAGCAGCCCGACTAGCGGGGCGACGATCTACGAGCAGTACTTC. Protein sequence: CASSPTSGATIYEQYF.

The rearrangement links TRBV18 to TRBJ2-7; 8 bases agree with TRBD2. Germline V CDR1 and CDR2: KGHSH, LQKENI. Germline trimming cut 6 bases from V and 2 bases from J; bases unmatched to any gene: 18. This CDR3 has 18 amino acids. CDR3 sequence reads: CASSRRLNSGVAAYEQYF. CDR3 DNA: TGTGCCAGCTCGCGTCGATTAAATAGCGGGGTCGCGGCCTACGAGCAGTACTTC.

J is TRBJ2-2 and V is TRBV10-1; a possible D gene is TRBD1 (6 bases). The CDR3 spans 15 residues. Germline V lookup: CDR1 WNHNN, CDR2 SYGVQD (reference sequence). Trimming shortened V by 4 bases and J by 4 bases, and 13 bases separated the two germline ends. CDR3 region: CASSGVLRGTGELFF. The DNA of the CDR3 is TGCGCCAGCAGTGGGGTACTCAGGGGCACCGGGGAGCTGTTTTTT.

CDR3 coding DNA: TGTGCCAGCAGCCAAGGGGGTTGGGGGGGCACTGAAGCTTTCTTT. Its protein is CASSQGGWGGTEAFF. The chain employs TRBV14 and TRBJ1-1; D possibly corresponds to TRBD1 (5 bases). CDR3 size: 15 residues. In germline, CDR1 is SGHDN, CDR2 FVKESK. V lost 1 base and J lost 4, with 13 bases in between.

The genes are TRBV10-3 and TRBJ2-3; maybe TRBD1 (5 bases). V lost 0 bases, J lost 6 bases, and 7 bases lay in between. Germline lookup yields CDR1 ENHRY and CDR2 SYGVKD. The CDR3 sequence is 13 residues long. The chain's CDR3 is CAISESGVDTQYF. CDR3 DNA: TGTGCCATCAGTGAGTCAGGGGTGGATACGCAGTATTTT.

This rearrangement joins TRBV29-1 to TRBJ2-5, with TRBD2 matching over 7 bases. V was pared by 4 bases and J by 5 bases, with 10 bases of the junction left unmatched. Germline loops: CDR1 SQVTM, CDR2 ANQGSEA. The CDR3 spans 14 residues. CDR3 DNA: TGCAGCGTTGGGTCCGGGACTATATTGGAGACCCAGTACTTC. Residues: CSVGSGTILETQYF.

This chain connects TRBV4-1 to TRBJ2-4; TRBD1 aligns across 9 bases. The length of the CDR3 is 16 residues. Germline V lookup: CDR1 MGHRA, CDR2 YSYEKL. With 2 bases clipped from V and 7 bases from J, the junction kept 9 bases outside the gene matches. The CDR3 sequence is CASSQRFGTGRNIQYF. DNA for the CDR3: TGCGCCAGCAGCCAAAGGTTCGGGACAGGGAGGAACATTCAGTACTTC.

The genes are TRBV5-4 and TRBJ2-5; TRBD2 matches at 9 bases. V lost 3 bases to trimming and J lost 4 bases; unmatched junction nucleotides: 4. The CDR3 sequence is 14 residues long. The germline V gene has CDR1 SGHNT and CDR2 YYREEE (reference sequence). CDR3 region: CASSSAGGIETQYF. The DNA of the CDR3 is TGTGCCAGCAGCTCTGCGGGGGGGATAGAGACCCAGTACTTC.

CDR3 coding DNA: TGTGCTAGTGGTTTGTTCCAGGGTTGGACTGAAGCTTTCTTT. It encodes CASGLFQGWTEAFF. The chain couples TRBV12-5 to TRBJ1-1, with a weak D call TRBD1 (5 bases). Deletions cut 2 bases from V and 5 bases from J, with 12 bases between. CDR1 and CDR2 (germline): LGHNT, FRNRAP. This CDR3 is 14 amino acids long.